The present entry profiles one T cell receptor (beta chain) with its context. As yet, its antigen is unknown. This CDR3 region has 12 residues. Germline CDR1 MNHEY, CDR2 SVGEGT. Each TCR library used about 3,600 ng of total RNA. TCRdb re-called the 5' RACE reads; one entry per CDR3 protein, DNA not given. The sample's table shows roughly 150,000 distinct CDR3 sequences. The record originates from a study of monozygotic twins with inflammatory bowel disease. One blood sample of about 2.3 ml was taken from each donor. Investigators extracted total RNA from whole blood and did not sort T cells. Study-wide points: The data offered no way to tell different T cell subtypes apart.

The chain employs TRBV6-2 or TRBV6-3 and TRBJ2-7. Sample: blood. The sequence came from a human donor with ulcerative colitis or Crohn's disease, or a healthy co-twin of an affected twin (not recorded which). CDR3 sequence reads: CASSHRLYEQYF.